These T cell receptor beta chains were read from a single sample in a study of OX40 agonist ivuxolimab in advanced cancers. Some clones are missing from TCRdb's copy, which holds only in-frame ones; the method was immunoSEQ multiplex PCR. The data show around 79,000 clones, with about 82% seen just once and approximately 0.6% held by the top ten. This sample comprised CD4+ or CD8+ T cells sorted from blood, obtained in a trial of the OX40 agonist ivuxolimab. These TCRs come from an adult with an advanced solid tumor such as melanoma, head and neck, liver or kidney cancer. The CDR3 runs from the conserved cysteine through the conserved F or W. The D gene is left open where the match is weak. Where a row states a size, it is once, few, many or the class of an expanded clone; other rows omit it.

TRBJ1-4 . TRBV5-1 TRBD1 CASSFQGQGHTNEKLFF TGCGCCAGCAGCTTTCAGGGACAGGGCCATACTAATGAAAAACTGTTTTTT
TRBJ2-3 . TRBV27 . CASSFGGLTDTQYF TGTGCCAGCAGTTTCGGGGGGCTAACAGATACGCAGTATTTT
TRBJ1-1 . TRBV7-2 . CASSLSWAMNTEAFF TGTGCCAGCAGCTTAAGTTGGGCCATGAACACTGAAGCTTTCTTT
TRBJ2-3 . TRBV7-2 . CASRRTVNTQYF TGTGCCAGCAGGCGGACGGTGAATACGCAGTATTTT
TRBJ1-2 . TRBV6-5 . CASRNGNFYGYTF TGTGCCAGCAGAAATGGGAACTTCTATGGCTACACCTTC
TRBJ1-2 . TRBV14 . CASSQDGFGSDPRTF TGTGCCAGCAGCCAAGATGGGTTTGGGTCAGACCCGCGCACCTTC
TRBJ2-1 . TRBV18 . CASSLNRDHEQFF TGTGCCAGCTCACTTAACAGGGACCATGAGCAGTTCTTC
TRBJ2-3 . TRBV7-2 . CASSPQLADTQYF TGTGCCAGCAGCCCCCAGTTAGCAGATACGCAGTATTTT
TRBJ2-1 once TRBV5-1 . CASSLIFDEQFF TGCGCCAGCAGCTTGATTTTTGATGAGCAGTTCTTC
TRBJ2-6 . TRBV10-3 . CAISQESGANVLTF TGTGCCATCAGTCAGGAGTCTGGGGCCAACGTCCTGACTTTC
TRBJ1-5 few TRBV19 . CASSIGGGGNQPQHF TGTGCCAGTAGTATCGGGGGGGGAGGCAATCAGCCCCAGCATTTT
TRBJ2-7 . TRBV6-6 . CASSYSWAGSYEQYF TGTGCCAGCAGTTACTCTTGGGCGGGAAGTTACGAGCAGTACTTC
TRBJ1-4 few TRBV4-3 . CASSQGADEKLFF TGCGCCAGCAGCCAAGGAGCGGACGAAAAACTGTTTTTT
TRBJ2-7 . TRBV11-2 . CASSEPLRGQYEQYF TGTGCCAGCAGCGAACCCCTGAGGGGTCAATACGAGCAGTACTTC
TRBJ1-2 . TRBV28 . CASSFGAVSNGYTF TGTGCCAGCAGTTTTGGAGCCGTCAGTAATGGCTACACCTTC
TRBJ2-3 once TRBV30 TRBD2 CGASGGAQNTDTQYF TGTGGGGCCAGCGGGGGGGCACAAAACACAGATACGCAGTATTTT
TRBJ1-6 . TRBV27 . CASSKSGATQNYNSPLHF TGTGCCAGCAGTAAGTCAGGTGCTACTCAAAACTATAATTCACCCCTCCACTTT
TRBJ1-1 few TRBV6-1 . CATRTENTEAFF TGTGCCACACGGACGGAGAACACTGAAGCTTTCTTT
TRBJ1-4 . TRBV30 TRBD1 CAWRGQGSTNEKLFF TGTGCCTGGAGGGGACAGGGGTCAACTAATGAAAAACTGTTTTTT
TRBJ2-2 . TRBV2 TRBD1 CATKQGASTGELFF TGTGCCACAAAACAGGGGGCGAGCACCGGGGAGCTGTTTTTT
TRBJ1-6 . TRBV6-5 . CASRPSGAYNSPLHF TGTGCCAGCAGACCCAGCGGGGCCTATAATTCACCCCTCCACTTT
TRBJ1-5 . TRBV5-5 . CASSQRWENWGNQPQHF TGTGCCAGCAGCCAGAGGTGGGAGAATTGGGGCAATCAGCCCCAGCATTTT
TRBJ1-3 few TRBV30 . CAWSGKGIGGNTIYF TGTGCCTGGAGTGGAAAGGGGATAGGTGGAAACACCATATATTTT
TRBJ1-4 . TRBV9 . CASSVVGASNEKLFF TGTGCCAGCAGCGTAGTAGGGGCCAGTAATGAAAAACTGTTTTTT
TRBJ1-5 few TRBV7-2 . CASSLVVGQPQHF TGTGCCAGCAGCTTAGTCGTAGGTCAGCCCCAGCATTTT
TRBJ2-7 . TRBV30 . CAWSVLGAYEQYF TGTGCCTGGAGTGTACTTGGTGCCTACGAGCAGTACTTC
TRBJ1-6 few TRBV2 . CASKGEAYNSPLHF TGTGCCAGCAAAGGGGAGGCCTATAATTCACCCCTCCACTTT
TRBJ1-2 . TRBV6-1 TRBD1 CASRTGVLYGYTF TGTGCCAGCCGTACAGGGGTTTTGTATGGCTACACCTTC
TRBJ2-7 . TRBV18 TRBD1 CASTRGPGQGPEQYF TGTGCCAGCACACGGGGGCCGGGACAGGGGCCCGAGCAGTACTTC
TRBJ1-4 . TRBV2 . CASRVAIGKLFF TGTGCCAGCAGGGTGGCGATTGGAAAACTGTTTTTT
TRBJ1-5 . TRBV7-2 . CASSPRRGDSNQPQHF TGTGCCAGCAGCCCCAGGCGGGGGGATAGCAATCAGCCCCAGCATTTT
TRBJ2-3 . TRBV30 TRBD2 CAWRESGGPTDTQYF TGTGCCTGGAGGGAGAGCGGGGGGCCCACAGATACGCAGTATTTT